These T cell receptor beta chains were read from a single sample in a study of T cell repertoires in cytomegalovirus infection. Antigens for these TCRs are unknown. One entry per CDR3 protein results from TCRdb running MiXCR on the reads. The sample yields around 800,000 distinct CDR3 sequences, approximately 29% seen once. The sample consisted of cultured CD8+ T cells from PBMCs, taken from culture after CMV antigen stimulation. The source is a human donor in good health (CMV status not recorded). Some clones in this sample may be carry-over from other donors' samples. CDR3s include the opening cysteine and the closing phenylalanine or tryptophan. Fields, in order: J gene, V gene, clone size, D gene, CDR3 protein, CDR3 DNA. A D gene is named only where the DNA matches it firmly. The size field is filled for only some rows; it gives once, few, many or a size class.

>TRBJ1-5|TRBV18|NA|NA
CASSPRKGEQGSNQPQHF
TGTGCCAGCTCACCAAGAAAAGGAGAACAGGGTAGCAATCAGCCCCAGCATTTT
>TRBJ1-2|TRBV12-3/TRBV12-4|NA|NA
CASSLALAGDGYTF
TGTGCCAGCAGTTTAGCTCTAGCAGGGGACGGCTACACCTTC
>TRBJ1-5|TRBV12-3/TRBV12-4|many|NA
CASSSYGVGNQPQHF
TGTGCCAGCAGTTCCTACGGGGTCGGCAATCAGCCCCAGCATTTT
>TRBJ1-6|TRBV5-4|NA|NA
CASSFWAGDNSPLHF
TGTGCCAGCAGCTTTTGGGCAGGGGATAATTCACCCCTCCACTTT
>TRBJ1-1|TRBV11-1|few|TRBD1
CASSLERGRTEAFF
TGTGCCAGCAGCTTAGAGAGGGGGCGAACTGAAGCTTTCTTT
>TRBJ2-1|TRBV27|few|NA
CASSQAPEFEQFF
TGTGCCAGCAGTCAGGCTCCGGAGTTTGAGCAGTTCTTC
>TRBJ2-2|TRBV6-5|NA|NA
CASSHGGQGDAGELFF
TGTGCCAGCAGTCACGGGGGGCAGGGGGACGCCGGGGAGCTGTTTTTT
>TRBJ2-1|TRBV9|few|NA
CASSVGLGMNEQFF
TGTGCCAGCAGCGTAGGTCTGGGTATGAATGAGCAGTTCTTC
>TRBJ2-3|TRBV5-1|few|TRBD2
CASSFRPLAVVGDTQYF
TGCGCCAGCAGCTTCAGACCTCTAGCGGTTGTAGGAGATACGCAGTATTTT
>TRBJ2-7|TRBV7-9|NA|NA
CASSLVEHFYEQYF
TGTGCCAGCAGCTTAGTTGAACACTTCTACGAGCAGTACTTC
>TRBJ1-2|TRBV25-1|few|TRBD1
CASSESGQPNYGYTF
TGTGCCAGCAGTGAATCGGGACAGCCTAACTATGGCTACACCTTC
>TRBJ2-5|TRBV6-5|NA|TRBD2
CASSYSGSGDDGTQYF
TGTGCCAGCAGTTACTCGGGTAGCGGGGACGACGGGACCCAGTACTTC
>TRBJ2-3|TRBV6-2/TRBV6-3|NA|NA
CASSQPGTVFTDTQYF
TGTGCCAGCTCGCAGCCCGGGACGGTCTTCACAGATACGCAGTATTTT
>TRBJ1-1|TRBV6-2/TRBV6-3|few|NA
CASSQSSYRVGAEAFF
TGTGCCAGCAGTCAAAGCAGTTACAGGGTCGGCGCTGAAGCTTTCTTT
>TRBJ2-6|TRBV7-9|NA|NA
CASSHDGSGANVLTF
TGTGCCAGCAGCCATGACGGCTCTGGGGCCAACGTCCTGACTTTC
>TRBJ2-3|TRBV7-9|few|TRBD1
CASRPGTGAGDTQYF
TGTGCCAGCAGACCCGGGACAGGGGCCGGAGATACGCAGTATTTT
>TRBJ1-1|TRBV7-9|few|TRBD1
CASSLIAAGGTEAFF
TGTGCCAGCAGCTTGATAGCAGCAGGGGGCACTGAAGCTTTCTTT
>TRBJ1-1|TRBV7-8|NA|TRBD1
CASSPGQGQTEAFF
TGTGCCAGCAGCCCCGGACAGGGTCAGACTGAAGCTTTCTTT
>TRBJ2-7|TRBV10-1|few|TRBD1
CASGTGDGYEQYF
TGCGCCAGCGGGACAGGGGATGGATACGAGCAGTACTTC
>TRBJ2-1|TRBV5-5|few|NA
CASSLGAGGGIEQFF
TGTGCCAGCAGTCTCGGGGCAGGTGGTGGGATTGAGCAGTTCTTC
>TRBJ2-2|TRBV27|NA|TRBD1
CASSPGTGAGELFF
TGTGCCAGCAGTCCGGGGACAGGGGCCGGGGAGCTGTTTTTT
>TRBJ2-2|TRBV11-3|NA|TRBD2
CASRGRGGLNTGELFF
TGTGCCAGCCGCGGGAGGGGGGGCCTTAACACCGGGGAGCTGTTTTTT
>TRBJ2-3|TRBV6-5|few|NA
CASSHRASTDTQYF
TGTGCCAGCAGTCACAGGGCAAGTACAGATACGCAGTATTTT
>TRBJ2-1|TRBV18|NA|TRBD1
CASSFGQGTLYNEQFF
TGTGCCAGCTCATTCGGACAGGGAACCTTGTACAATGAGCAGTTCTTC
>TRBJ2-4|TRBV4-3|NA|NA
CASSQDTPKIKNIQYF
TGCGCCAGCAGCCAAGATACGCCAAAAATTAAAAACATTCAGTACTTC
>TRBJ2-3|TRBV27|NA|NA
CASSLGGPWDTDTQNF
TGTGCCAGCAGTTTGGGGGGGCCCTGGGACACAGATACGCAGAATTTT
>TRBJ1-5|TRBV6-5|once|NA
CASSYRQRGQPQHF
TGTGCCAGCAGTTACCGACAGAGGGGTCAGCCCCAGCATTTT
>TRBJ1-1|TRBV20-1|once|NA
CSVATQGTEAFF
TGCAGTGTGGCGACCCAGGGGACTGAAGCTTTCTTT
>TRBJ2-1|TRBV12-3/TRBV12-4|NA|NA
CASSSHRYNEQFF
TGTGCCAGCAGTTCTCACAGATACAATGAGCAGTTCTTC
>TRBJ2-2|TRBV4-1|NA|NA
CANSQDPGLSNTGELFF
TGCGCCAACAGCCAAGACCCGGGACTTTCGAACACCGGGGAGCTGTTTTTT
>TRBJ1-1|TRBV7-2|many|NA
CAERELNTEAFF
TGTGCCGAGCGGGAGTTGAACACTGAAGCTTTCTTT
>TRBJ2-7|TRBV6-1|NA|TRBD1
CASSQSGTDYEQYF
TGTGCCAGCAGTCAGTCCGGGACAGACTACGAGCAGTACTTC
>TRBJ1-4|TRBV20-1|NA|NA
CSATPPALPNEKLFF
TGCAGTGCTACGCCTCCAGCACTTCCTAATGAAAAACTGTTTTTT
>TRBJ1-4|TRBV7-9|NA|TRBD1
CASSQSGTDNEKLFF
TGTGCCAGCAGCCAAAGCGGGACAGACAATGAAAAACTGTTTTTT
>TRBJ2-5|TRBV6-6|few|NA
CASSLRAQGTQETQYF
TGTGCCAGCAGCCTCAGGGCACAGGGAACCCAAGAGACCCAGTACTTC
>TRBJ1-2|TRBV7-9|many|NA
CASSSRDRPNGYTF
TGTGCCAGCAGCTCGAGGGATCGGCCCAACGGCTACACCTTC
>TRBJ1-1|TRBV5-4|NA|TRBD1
CASSLAYTGQGNTEAFF
TGTGCCAGCAGCTTGGCTTACACCGGACAGGGAAACACTGAAGCTTTCTTT
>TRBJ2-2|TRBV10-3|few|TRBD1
CAITGGNTGELFF
TGTGCCATCACAGGGGGAAACACCGGGGAGCTGTTTTTT
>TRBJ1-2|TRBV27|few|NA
CASSLSNGANYGYTF
TGTGCCAGCAGTTTATCGAACGGAGCTAACTATGGCTACACCTTC
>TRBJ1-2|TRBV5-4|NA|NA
CASSAFGISLNYGYTF
TGTGCCAGCAGCGCTTTCGGGATCTCCCTTAACTATGGCTACACCTTC
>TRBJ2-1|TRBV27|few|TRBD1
CASSIRDREGVEQFF
TGTGCCAGCAGTATCCGGGACAGGGAGGGAGTTGAGCAGTTCTTC
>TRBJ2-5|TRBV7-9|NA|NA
CASRGARAQETQYF
TGTGCCAGCAGGGGCGCGCGGGCCCAAGAGACCCAGTACTTC
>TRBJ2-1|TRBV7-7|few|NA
CASSLNLGSSKGNEQFF
TGTGCTAGCAGCTTAAACCTAGGAAGCTCGAAGGGTAATGAGCAGTTCTTC
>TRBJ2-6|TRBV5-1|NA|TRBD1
CASSLAINRGSGANVLTF
TGCGCCAGCAGCTTGGCAATTAACAGGGGCTCTGGGGCCAACGTCCTGACTTTC
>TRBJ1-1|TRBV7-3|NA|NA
CASSPRRGLNTEAFF
TGTGCCAGCAGCCCAAGGCGGGGTTTGAACACTGAAGCTTTCTTT